This TCR beta chain stems from a study of blood T cell repertoires in COVID-19. Authors' analysis steps: Quantification of nucleated cells was approximated via reference gene primer amplification. Method: immunoSEQ multiplex PCR; TCRdb's copy keeps in-frame clones and lacks some. The DNA gave D and trimming, while V, J and clone size come from that table. Here the sample spans 100,000 to 150,000 clones, 65% to 90% being singletons. Germline CDR1 and CDR2: SGHRS and YFSETQ. V lost 3 bases, J lost 4 bases, and 16 bases lay in between. CDR3 length: 15 residues. The sample taken for sequencing was peripheral blood. The gene calls are TRBV5-1 and TRBJ1-1, with D unclear. The receptor comes from a woman at least 80 years old with acute or convalescent COVID-19. CDR3: CASSSQTFSATEAFF. The CDR3 DNA follows: TGCGCCAGCAGCTCTCAGACTTTCTCGGCCACTGAAGCTTTCTTT.